The T cell receptor (beta chain) under discussion was sequenced for a study of blood T cell repertoires in COVID-19. Looking at the study overall: Italy, Spain and the United States were the sources of the convalescent and acute COVID-19 samples. Nucleic acid was either cDNA or gDNA, and it came from T cells, B-cell-depleted T cells, or PBMCs.

In the source study's methods: For nucleated cells, counts were estimated from reference gene primer amplification. Assay: immunoSEQ multiplex PCR; the TCRdb copy retains only in-frame clones and omits some. V and J calls and clone size are those listed in that table; D and trimming were worked out from the DNA. The data contain around 16,000 clones, around 88% of them singletons. Germline V gives CDR1 MGHRA, CDR2 YSYEKL. This CDR3 is 15 amino acids long. The V and J ends lost 4 bases and 1 base, in that order; junction bases with no gene match: 1. The V gene is TRBV4-1, the J gene TRBJ2-3, with 11 bases fitting TRBD2. This TCR was recovered from a human donor in a cohort sampled during active COVID-19. Sequenced input: peripheral blood. CDR3 sequence (DNA): TGCGCCAGCAGCCTTAGCGGGGGGGGCACAGATACGCAGTATTTT. As protein: CASSLSGGGTDTQYF.